These 11 T cell receptor beta chains came from one sample sequenced in a study of a mutant IDH1 vaccine in newly diagnosed glioma. Their target antigens are unknown. Documented time point: week 47, end of study. Mutant IDH1 20-mer peptide, at 300 ug, made up each vaccine dose, with topical imiquimod. Generated by immunoSEQ multiplex PCR, the TCRdb table keeps only in-frame clones and is missing some. The table lists some 60,000 clones, 83% of them singletons. Sequencing was performed on PBMCs, taken from a glioma patient whose treatment included an IDH1 peptide vaccine. The receptors derive from a woman in her forties or fifties with glioma.

The chain carries TRBV10-1 and TRBJ2-7; D assignment may be TRBD1 or TRBD2 (5 bases each). This CDR3 spans 15 amino acids. Trimming stripped 3 bases from V and 0 bases from J, with 12 bases between. Looked up from germline, CDR1 is WNHNN and CDR2 is SYGVQD (reference sequence). The DNA of the CDR3 is TGCGCCAGCAGTGACGGGGCCCTGACCTCCTACGAGCAGTACTTC. Its translation: CASSDGALTSYEQYF.

This chain connects TRBV29-1 to TRBJ2-7, with TRBD1 matching over 12 bases. The CDR3 runs 14 residues. The germline V gene encodes CDR1 SQVTM and CDR2 ANQGSEA. Trimming cost V 4 bases and J 5 bases; bases outside gene matches: 6. CDR3 region: CSVGEGTGGNEQYF. Here the CDR3 DNA reads TGCAGCGTTGGCGAGGGGACAGGGGGCAACGAGCAGTACTTC.

The rearrangement uses TRBV6-4 and TRBJ2-3, with TRBD2 identical over 8 bases. Trimming took 5 bases from V and 5 from J; bases not matched to a gene: 6. The CDR3 length is 14 residues. CDR1 and CDR2 from the germline V gene are MRHNA and SNTAGT. The CDR3 loop reads CASSSGGDGDTQYF. The DNA of the CDR3 is TGTGCCAGCAGTAGCGGGGGTGACGGAGATACGCAGTATTTT.

This rearrangement joins TRBV6-6 to TRBJ1-1; D call uncertain. V was trimmed by 6 bases and J by 0 bases, leaving 8 bases between them. The CDR3 extends over 13 amino acids. Germline loops: CDR1 MNHNY, CDR2 SVGAGI (reference sequence). The CDR3 region is CASRQRVNTEAFF. CDR3 nucleotides: TGTGCCAGCAGACAGAGGGTGAACACTGAAGCTTTCTTT.

This chain's CDR3 is CASSVSSGGWTDTQYF. Written as DNA, the CDR3 is TGTGCCAGCAGCGTTTCTAGCGGGGGCTGGACAGATACGCAGTATTTT. The rearrangement joins TRBV9 to TRBJ2-3; 10 bases are a match to TRBD2. The ends lost 2 bases at V and 3 bases at J; junction bases unmatched: 6. The CDR3 is 16 amino acids. Germline values: CDR1 SGDLS, CDR2 YYNGEE.

The genes are TRBV5-4 and TRBJ2-7; 9 nucleotides match TRBD1. Per germline, CDR1 SGHNT and CDR2 YYREEE (reference sequence). This CDR3 comprises 14 residues. Trimming took 0 bases from V and 4 from J; bases not matched to a gene: 2. CDR3: CASSLEQGAYEQYF. For the CDR3, the DNA is TGTGCCAGCAGCTTGGAACAGGGGGCTTACGAGCAGTACTTC.

The chain's CDR3 is CATSPRRGNYEQYF. In nucleotides, the CDR3 is TGTGCCACCAGCCCGAGACGGGGCAACTACGAGCAGTACTTC. The J gene is TRBJ2-7, the V gene TRBV15, with D tentatively TRBD1 or TRBD2 (5 bases each). Trimming took 5 bases from V and 3 from J, leaving 14 bases between them. There are 14 residues in the CDR3. Germline V gene lookup returns CDR1 LNHNV and CDR2 YYDKDF (reference sequence).

The rearrangement links TRBV5-1 to TRBJ2-7, with D perhaps given as TRBD1 or TRBD2 (6 bases each). Trimming pared 4 bases from V and 0 bases from J, leaving 17 bases between. Germline-derived CDR1 and CDR2 are SGHRS and YFSETQ. CDR3 length: 16 amino acids. In nucleotides, the CDR3 is TGCGCCAGCAGCCCCGAGGGGGGCGCCTTCTCCTACGAGCAGTACTTC. It yields the protein CASSPEGGAFSYEQYF.

The chain joins TRBV30 to TRBJ1-4, with a weak D call TRBD1 (5 bases). V lost 0 bases, J lost 0 bases, and 11 bases lay in between. The germline V gene encodes CDR1 GTSNPN and CDR2 SVGIG (reference sequence). The CDR3 contains 16 residues. Here the CDR3 DNA reads TGTGCCTGGAGTGTACGCAGGGCAACAACTAATGAAAAACTGTTTTTT. Its protein product is CAWSVRRATTNEKLFF.

The genes are TRBV28 and TRBJ2-4; the D gene is possibly TRBD2 (6 bases). This CDR3 region has 15 residues. The germline V gene has CDR1 MDHEN and CDR2 SYDVKM. Trimming removed 5 bases from V and 0 bases from J, with 11 bases in between. In nucleotides, the CDR3 is TGTGCCAGCAGTACCCCCGGGGGAGCCAAAAACATTCAGTACTTC. The encoded protein is CASSTPGGAKNIQYF.

The genes are TRBV19 and TRBJ1-1; 8 nucleotides align to TRBD1. This CDR3 comprises 16 residues. V lost 3 bases and J lost 4; bases outside the gene matches: 10. From germline, CDR1 is LNHDA and CDR2 SQIVND (reference sequence). DNA of the CDR3: TGTGCCAGTAGTATCACATACAGGGGGTCCGGCACTGAAGCTTTCTTT. Translated, it gives CASSITYRGSGTEAFF.